Each of the 28 T cell receptor beta chains below was sequenced from the same sample in a study of T cell changes during pregnancy in multiple sclerosis. The data were produced by immunoSEQ multiplex PCR, yet TCRdb's version contains in-frame clones alone and is incomplete. The data show about 77,000 clones, with 93% seen just once and around 2.6% held by the top ten. This material consisted of peripheral blood, taken after pregnancy. The origin of the receptors is a female donor in good health, enrolled as a control in a pregnancy study.

The chain uses TRBV6-1 and TRBJ1-1; D is unclear. Deletions cut 1 base from V and 8 bases from J, with 8 bases between. CDR1 and CDR2 (germline): MNHNS, SASEGT. This CDR3 contains 12 residues. Here the CDR3 reads CASSEGAKEAFF. CDR3 bases: TGTGCCAGCAGTGAAGGGGCCAAGGAAGCTTTCTTT.

The chain employs TRBV6-6 and TRBJ1-1, with D unresolved. The germline V and J ends were trimmed by 4 bases and 3 bases, with 15 bases remaining between them. CDR1 is MNHNY, CDR2 SVGAGI, per germline (reference sequence). The CDR3 loop spans 15 amino acids. Written as DNA, the CDR3 is TGTGCCAGCAGTTTGGAGGGTGATTGGGACACTGAAGCTTTCTTT. It is translated as CASSLEGDWDTEAFF.

This chain links TRBV5-1 with TRBJ1-4; D possibly corresponds to TRBD1 (5 bases). The germline V gene encodes CDR1 SGHRS and CDR2 YFSETQ. CDR3 length: 14 amino acids. V was trimmed by 3 bases and J by 2 bases, leaving 8 bases between them. In DNA, the CDR3 is TGCGCCAGCAGCTCAGGGCCGACTAATGAAAAACTGTTTTTT. Protein product: CASSSGPTNEKLFF. Supplemented by reference TRBV5-1 and TRBJ1-4, the full variable domain reads KAGVTQTPRYLIKTRGQQVTLSCSPISGHRSVSWYQQTPGQGLQFLFEYFSETQRNKGNFPGRFSGRQFSNSRSEMNVSTLELGDSALYLCASSSGPTNEKLFFGSGTQLSVL.

This clone occurred once. The rearrangement uses TRBV7-3 and TRBJ1-1, with 10 bases fitting TRBD1. The CDR3 loop spans 17 amino acids. Germline CDR1 and CDR2: SGHTA and FQGTGA. Trimming cost V 0 bases and J 9 bases; bases outside gene matches: 13. CDR3 sequence (DNA): TGTGCCAGCAGCTTAACAAGCGACAGGGGGCGTAGAAAGCAAGCTTTCTTT. Amino acids: CASSLTSDRGRRKQAFF.

The chain employs TRBV5-8 and TRBJ2-5, with TRBD1 identical over 8 bases. The ends lost 5 bases at V and 5 bases at J; junction bases unmatched: 5. The CDR3 contains 13 residues. Germline CDR1 SGHTS, CDR2 YDEGEE. CDR3 DNA: TGTGCCAGCAGGACGACAGGGGTGGAGACCCAGTACTTC. Residues: CASRTTGVETQYF.

The CDR3 region is CASSPGAGGLETQYF. The CDR3 bases are TGTGCCAGCAGCCCAGGGGCAGGGGGCTTGGAGACCCAGTACTTC. The chain combines TRBV11-2 with TRBJ2-5, with 8 bases that match TRBD1. Germline V gene sequence: CDR1 SGHAT, CDR2 FQNNGV. This CDR3 is 15 amino acids long. J gave up 5 bases and V 5 bases, and 10 bases lay outside the gene matches.

This clone was detected a few times. V and J are TRBV6-5 and TRBJ2-3, with 8 bases matching TRBD2. The CDR3 is 14 amino acids. The germline gives CDR1 MNHEY, CDR2 SVGAGI. The trim removed 6 bases at V and 2 bases at J, leaving 4 bases unmatched. CDR3 in amino acids: CASSPGLDTDTQYF. In nucleotides, the CDR3 is TGTGCCAGCAGCCCGGGACTAGACACAGATACGCAGTATTTT.

This clone came up once. The chain couples TRBV7-8 to TRBJ2-5, with 7 nucleotides matching TRBD1. The ends lost 5 bases at V and 5 bases at J; junction bases unmatched: 8. The CDR3 extends over 14 amino acids. In germline, CDR1 is SGHVS, CDR2 FQNEAQ. In nucleotides, the CDR3 is TGTGCCAGCAGCCACGACAGGGTCCGGGAGACCCAGTACTTC. It encodes CASSHDRVRETQYF.

V gene TRBV6-5 combines with J gene TRBJ2-3, with D maybe TRBD2 (5 bases). The V gene's germline CDR1 is MNHEY and CDR2 SVGAGI. This CDR3 has 14 amino acids. Trimming took off 4 bases at V and 2 bases at J, with 10 bases between the two ends. CDR3 amino acids: CASSLRLNTDTQYF. The CDR3 DNA is TGTGCCAGCAGTTTACGACTAAACACAGATACGCAGTATTTT.

The gene calls are TRBV27 and TRBJ2-1; no clear D. CDR3 length equals 16 residues. Between the trimmed V and J ends, which lost 3 bases and 6 bases, there was a span of 18 bases. Germline CDR1 reads MNHEY; CDR2 reads SMNVEV (reference sequence). CDR3 sequence: CASSFTVLSVGNEQFF. As DNA, the CDR3 is TGTGCCAGCAGTTTCACAGTCCTATCCGTGGGCAATGAGCAGTTCTTC.

The chain is built from TRBV30 and TRBJ2-3; D is uncertain. This CDR3 spans 13 amino acids. Between the trimmed V and J ends, which lost 2 bases and 4 bases, there was a span of 10 bases. CDR1 and CDR2 (germline): GTSNPN, SVGIG (reference sequence). In nucleotides, the CDR3 is TGTGCCTGGAGTCTCCAAGCCGCAGATACGCAGTATTTT. Encoded protein: CAWSLQAADTQYF.

The chain is built from TRBV10-3 and TRBJ1-1; D unresolved. Trimming took 6 bases from V and 1 from J, leaving 3 bases between them. The germline CDR1 and CDR2 sequences are ENHRY and SYGVKD. The CDR3 is 11 residues long. As DNA, the CDR3 is TGTGCCATCAGCAAGAACACTGAAGCTTTCTTT. Protein sequence: CAISKNTEAFF.

V usage is TRBV4-1 and J usage is TRBJ2-1; 10 bases fit TRBD2. The CDR3 covers 19 residues. V was clipped by 3 bases and J by 0 bases; unmatched bases: 11. Germline V gives CDR1 MGHRA, CDR2 YSYEKL. The CDR3 sequence is CASSHRSGLASSSYNEQFF. The CDR3 region has the DNA TGCGCCAGCAGCCATCGATCGGGACTAGCGTCAAGCTCCTACAATGAGCAGTTCTTC.

The V call is TRBV6-1, the J call TRBJ1-5; perhaps TRBD1 as D (5 bases). Trimming removed 6 bases from V and 5 bases from J, with 11 bases in between. This CDR3 region has 13 residues. Per germline, CDR1 MNHNS and CDR2 SASEGT. CDR3 in amino acids: CASRDTPYQPQHF. For the CDR3, the DNA is TGTGCCAGCAGGGACACACCATATCAGCCCCAGCATTTT.

This chain connects TRBV7-3 to TRBJ2-1; 14 nucleotides match TRBD2. The CDR3 length is 17 residues. V was pared by 2 bases and J by 9 bases, with 9 bases of the junction left unmatched. CDR1 and CDR2 (germline): SGHTA, FQGTGA. The chain's CDR3 is CASSLLPTGTSGSEQFF. CDR3 in DNA: TGTGCCAGCAGCTTACTACCAACCGGGACTAGCGGGAGTGAGCAGTTCTTC.

The chain joins TRBV5-1 to TRBJ2-3; no clear D gene. The CDR3 runs 16 residues. Looked up from germline, CDR1 is SGHRS and CDR2 is YFSETQ. V shed 4 bases and J shed 1 base, with 16 bases lying between them. As DNA, the CDR3 is TGCGCCAGCAGCCCGGGTAGCTTGAAGGGCACAGATACGCAGTATTTT. It specifies CASSPGSLKGTDTQYF.

The gene calls are TRBV11-2 and TRBJ2-3; no reliable D call. Germline assignment: CDR1 SGHAT and CDR2 FQNNGV. Trimming left V 2 bases short and J 1 base short, with 10 bases between. This CDR3 spans 15 amino acids. CDR3 loop: CASSLQILGTDTQYF. The CDR3, as DNA: TGTGCCAGCAGCTTACAGATCCTAGGCACAGATACGCAGTATTTT. The full variable domain, with the rest looked up from reference TRBV11-2 and TRBJ2-3, is EAGVAQSPRYKIIEKRQSVAFWCNPISGHATLYWYQQILGQGPKLLIQFQNNGVVDDSQLPKDRFSAERLKGVDSTLKIQPAKLEDSAVYLCASSLQILGTDTQYFGPGTRLTVL.

CDR3 bases: TGTGCCAGCAGCTCCGGGACAGGGAGCTACGAGCAGTACTTC. This translates into CASSSGTGSYEQYF. The chain employs TRBV7-2 and TRBJ2-7; 9 bases are shared with TRBD1. The germline CDR1 and CDR2 sequences are SGHTA and FQGNSA. V trimming: 4 bases; J trimming: 3 bases; junction bases outside the gene matches: 4. This CDR3 is built from 14 residues.

The chain links TRBV28 to TRBJ1-3, with D uncertain. This CDR3 contains 14 residues. The germline V and J ends were trimmed by 6 bases and 0 bases, with 9 bases remaining between them. Germline loops: CDR1 MDHEN, CDR2 SYDVKM. The CDR3 DNA is TGTGCCAGCAGGACCCCAGGCTCTGGAAACACCATATATTTT. As protein: CASRTPGSGNTIYF.

A note on this clone: A read error may produce the germline difference seen at one junction end. The chain has TRBV7-3 and TRBJ2-1; 9 positions agree with TRBD2. There are 18 residues in the CDR3. Per germline, CDR1 SGHTA and CDR2 FQGTGA. This chain's CDR3 is CASSLFSRLAGTYNVQFF. The CDR3 coding sequence is TGTGCCAGCAGCTTATTTAGTCGCCTAGCGGGAACCTACAATGTGCAGTTCTTC. The variable domain in full, completed from reference TRBV7-3 and TRBJ2-1, reads GAGVSQTPSNKVTEKGKYVELRCDPISGHTALYWYRQSLGQGPEFLIYFQGTGAADDSGLPNDRFFAVRPEGSVSTLKIQRTERGDSAVYLCASSLFSRLAGTYNVQFFGPGTRLTVL.

This sequence joins TRBV30 and TRBJ1-2; D is perhaps TRBD1 (5 bases). V lost 1 base to trimming and J lost 4 bases, with 10 bases between them. CDR3 length: 13 amino acids. Germline loops: CDR1 GTSNPN, CDR2 SVGIG (reference sequence). CDR3 in amino acids: CAWSAGGAYGYTF. As DNA, the CDR3 is TGTGCCTGGAGTGCCGGAGGGGCCTATGGCTACACCTTC.

The chain links TRBV9 to TRBJ2-2, with 9 bases aligning to TRBD2. The CDR3 sequence is 17 residues long. The trim removed 3 bases at V and 4 bases at J, leaving 10 bases unmatched. Germline CDR1 SGDLS, CDR2 YYNGEE. The CDR3 nucleotides are TGTGCCAGCAGCGCCAAAGGGACTAGCAGTGTCACCGGGGAGCTGTTTTTT. This encodes CASSAKGTSSVTGELFF.

V is TRBV4-2 and J is TRBJ2-1; 8 bases line up with TRBD2. V lost 5 bases to trimming and J lost 3 bases; unmatched junction nucleotides: 12. The CDR3 totals 17 residues. CDR1 LGHNA and CDR2 YNFKEQ come from the germline V gene. CDR3 protein: CASSALLATSVYNEQFF. Written as DNA, the CDR3 is TGTGCCAGCAGCGCCCTCCTCGCGACTAGCGTCTACAATGAGCAGTTCTTC.

V is TRBV30 and J is TRBJ2-7; D is uncertain. Germline loops: CDR1 GTSNPN, CDR2 SVGIG (reference sequence). The CDR3 sequence is 14 residues long. V was cut by 8 bases and J by 2 bases, with 19 bases left in between. CDR3 nucleotides: TGTGCCCTCCTAAGCGCCTTTCGCCCCTACGAGCAGTACTTC. Protein product: CALLSAFRPYEQYF.

The rearrangement uses TRBV9 and TRBJ2-3; a possible D gene is TRBD1 (6 bases). Germline assignment: CDR1 SGDLS and CDR2 YYNGEE. Trimming pared 4 bases from V and 1 base from J, leaving 16 bases between. This CDR3 has 16 amino acids. The CDR3 nucleotides are TGTGCCAGCAGCCTCCCACAGGGTAGGGGCACAGATACGCAGTATTTT. Protein: CASSLPQGRGTDTQYF.

J is TRBJ2-3 and V is TRBV19; D not resolved. The CDR3 contains 15 residues. V lost 5 bases and J 0 bases, leaving 12 bases between the germline ends. CDR1 and CDR2 (germline): LNHDA, SQIVND (reference sequence). Here the CDR3 DNA reads TGTGCCAGTAGTTCATGGCAGTCTAGCACAGATACGCAGTATTTT. It codes for CASSSWQSSTDTQYF.

The chain is built from TRBV5-8 and TRBJ2-1; tentative D call: TRBD2 (6 bases). The germline CDR1 and CDR2 sequences are SGHTS and YDEGEE. Trimming removed 2 bases at V and 5 bases at J, with 14 bases between. The CDR3 has 15 amino acids. CDR3 region: CASSFKRVSNNEQFF. DNA for the CDR3: TGTGCCAGCAGCTTCAAGCGGGTGAGCAACAATGAGCAGTTCTTC.

This chain joins TRBV5-4 and TRBJ2-6; 13 nucleotides line up with TRBD2. This CDR3 is built from 19 residues. Germline CDR1 reads SGHNT; CDR2 reads YYREEE (reference sequence). J gave up 0 bases and V 0 bases, and 3 bases lay outside the gene matches. The CDR3 spells CASSLGTSGGGSGANVLTF. CDR3 nucleotide sequence: TGTGCCAGCAGCTTGGGGACTAGCGGGGGCGGCTCTGGGGCCAACGTCCTGACTTTC.